This T cell receptor (beta chain) was recovered during a study of T-cell memory formation after mild COVID-19. Across the study: Largely donor-specific sequence clusters came from a couple of donors.

About this clonotype itself: Its antigen is not known.

One entry per CDR3 protein, called by TCRdb with MiXCR from the 5' RACE reads. The sample comprises about 150,000 distinct CDR3 sequences, roughly 21% of which are singletons, and about 2.1% rests with the top ten. Germline CDR1 SGHAT, CDR2 FQNNGV. This CDR3 is built from 14 residues. The V gene end was trimmed by 5 bases and the J gene end by 3 bases; junction bases not matched to a gene: 6. General study findings and limits: CD4+ bias marked clones expanding day 15 to 37, unlike balanced contracting clones. Whether second-wave clones peaking at day 37 were SARS-CoV-2 specific went unconfirmed.

Sequencing was carried out using PBMCs or a T cell subset sorted from them (not recorded which). This TCR was recovered from an adult woman who had mild COVID-19 (a few samples of this study predate the infection). Cell type and time point are not known. The V call is TRBV11-2, the J call TRBJ2-5, with 7 bases lining up with TRBD1. CDR3 amino acids: CASSRDRVEETQYF. CDR3 nucleotides: TGTGCCAGCAGCCGAGACAGGGTGGAAGAGACCCAGTACTTC.